Below are 5 T cell receptor beta chains sequenced from a single sample in a study of low-dose radiotherapy and immunotherapy resistance in tumors (dated by TCRdb to 2022 to 2024). The time point label for this specimen denotes: after trial treatment. What this sample's treatment or condition label stands for: LDRT plus nivolumab, ipilimumab, low-dose cyclophosphamide and aspirin (RACIN trial). The sample was run on an Illumina HiSeq 2500. First-strand cDNA was synthesized with Superscript III and a set of TRAV- and TRBV-specific primers, covering both TCRalpha and TCRbeta chains. TCRs were amplified with Phusion for 15 to 25 PCR cycles using a constant-region primer together with the adapter attached to the V primers. TCRdb reprocessed the public reads (quality trimming at Q25 with fastp, clone calling with MiXCR) and kept in-frame beta chains. Merged by CDR3 protein, the rows form single entries marked with the most common genes and DNA. The sample records about 97,000 distinct CDR3 sequences, roughly 20% of which are singletons. In total, the top ten clones hold 4.1% of the sample.

The specimen comprised PBMCs, sampled after low-dose radiotherapy plus immunotherapy. All receptors come from a male donor with prostate cancer.

Many counts were recorded for this clonotype. V usage is TRBV19 and J usage is TRBJ2-3; possible D gene TRBD1, 6 bases. The germline CDR1 and CDR2 sequences are LNHDA and SQIVND (reference sequence). The CDR3 loop spans 15 amino acids. Trimming removed 0 bases at V and 5 bases at J, with 12 bases between. The CDR3 DNA follows: TGTGCCAGTAGTATAGATCACAGGGCCAGAGATACGCAGTATTTT. Translation gives CASSIDHRARDTQYF.

This clonotype was counted once. The chain is built from TRBV4-1 and TRBJ1-6; D gene unclear. Germline-derived CDR1 and CDR2 are MGHRA and YSYEKL. The germline V and J ends were trimmed by 1 base and 9 bases, with 16 bases remaining between them. The CDR3 totals 16 residues. The CDR3 nucleotides read TGCGCCAGCAGCCAAGCCGGGCAGGATAAGAGTTCACCCCTCCACTTT. Translating gives CASSQAGQDKSSPLHF.

This clonotype has at least ten counts. V usage is TRBV29-1 and J usage is TRBJ2-5; D may match TRBD1 or TRBD2 (6 bases each). Germline V gives CDR1 SQVTM, CDR2 ANQGSEA. Trimming stripped 6 bases from V and 0 bases from J, with 23 bases between. The CDR3 consists of 17 residues. The CDR3 nucleotides are TGCAGCGTGAGGGGGGTTTGGGAACGACCCGACCAAGAGACCCAGTACTTC. This sequence encodes CSVRGVWERPDQETQYF.

This clonotype showed up many times. The chain is built from TRBV2 and TRBJ1-6; 8 bases are a match to TRBD1. CDR3 length equals 16 residues. The V segment lost 6 bases and the J segment 5 bases; nucleotides outside the gene matches: 9. Germline V gene lookup returns CDR1 SNHLY and CDR2 FYNNEI. The CDR3 DNA is TGTGCCAGCAGGTGGAGTGACAGGGGCGATAATTCACCCCTCCACTTT. It translates to CASRWSDRGDNSPLHF. Together with reference TRBV2 and TRBJ1-6, the CDR3 gives the full variable domain: EPEVTQTPSHQVTQMGQEVILRCVPISNHLYFYWYRQILGQKVEFLVSFYNNEISEKSEIFDDQFSVERPDGSNFTLKIRSTKLEDSAMYFCASRWSDRGDNSPLHFGNGTRLTVT.

This clonotype was recorded at least ten times. V is TRBV14 and J is TRBJ1-1; 12 nucleotides align to TRBD1. Losses at the gene ends were 4 bases for V and 3 bases for J; bases not matched to a gene: 9. Germline assignment: CDR1 SGHDN and CDR2 FVKESK. The CDR3 has 17 residues. The DNA for the CDR3 is TGTGCCAGCAGCCCAACCGGGACAGGGGGCAGGTACACTGAAGCTTTCTTT. Translation: CASSPTGTGGRYTEAFF.